This entry describes one T cell receptor (beta chain). Its matching antigen is unknown. The germline gene is not matched at one end of the junction; a read error may be the cause. The CDR3 has 15 amino acids. Germline assignment: CDR1 DFQATT and CDR2 SNEGSKA (reference sequence). These data come from a study of blood T cells in healthy people across ages. Findings and limits, study-wide: TCR beta diversity, measured per million T cells, fell in a roughly linear way with age.

A second PCR of 7 to 11 cycles used a sample-barcoded 5' primer and a J-beta primer mix. MiXCR was run by TCRdb on the 5' RACE reads, yielding one entry per CDR3 protein. The table lists 1.8 million or so distinct CDR3 sequences, approximately 39% of them singletons. Extracted total RNA amounted to at least 5.5 micrograms for each sample. The TCR comes from a human donor in good health. The sequenced sample consisted of blood. This sequence joins TRBV20-1 and TRBJ1-4, with 7 bases that match TRBD1. This CDR3 reads CSATHPGTDDEELFF. The CDR3 DNA follows: TGCAGTGCTACCCACCCCGGGACAGACGATGAAGAACTGTTTTTT.